The present entry profiles one T cell receptor (beta chain) with its context. The CDR3 is made up of 17 amino acids. Germline CDR1 and CDR2: MGHRA and YSYEKL. V shed 7 bases and J 2 bases; nucleotides not matched to a gene: 11. The assay was run at deep level. Every subset's genomic DNA went evenly onto several immunoSEQ plates. Profiling relied on immunoSEQ multiplex PCR, and the TCRdb table lists in-frame clones only, not all of them. The sample consists of about 110,000 clones, roughly 70% of them appearing once. The study drew all its donors from Caucasian adults living in Nashville, Tennessee. This specimen comes from a study of shared clonotypes between healthy human individuals.

This rearrangement joins TRBV4-1 to TRBJ1-3, with 10 bases that match TRBD1. This TCR came from a woman aged 25 to 39 in good health. Source material: memory CD8+ T cells sorted from blood. As to subset: CD45RO+ cells pooled with CCR7-negative TemRA cells. The CDR3, as DNA: TGCGCCAGCACAGTGGACAGGGGGAGAAGCACTGGAAACACCATATATTTT. Translated: CASTVDRGRSTGNTIYF.